The clone carrying this TCR beta chain has a count of ten or more. This specimen comes from a study of T cells in Graves' hyperthyroidism and ophthalmopathy. Trimming shortened V by 4 bases and J by 7 bases, and 11 bases separated the two germline ends. Germline CDR1 is SGHRS and CDR2 is YFSETQ. The CDR3 spans 13 residues. What was amplified from RNA transcripts were TCR beta CDR3 regions. The TCR CDR3 first-round RT-PCR relied on the HTBI primer set. TCRdb redid the calling of the multiplex PCR reads with MiXCR, one entry per CDR3 protein. This sample has about 320,000 distinct CDR3 sequences, with roughly 15% found just once.

Sequenced input: blood. The V and J genes are TRBV5-1 and TRBJ1-4; no firm D call. This clonotype originated in a man aged 30-40 years with Graves' hyperthyroidism. CDR3 DNA sequence: TGCGCCAGCAGCCGGGGAACGGTTGAAAAACTGTTTTTT. Translated: CASSRGTVEKLFF.